One and the same sample provided the 29 T cell receptor beta chains below, sequenced in a study of cytomegalovirus exposure and HLA in healthy donors. Primers for the PCR totalled 60 Vbeta and 13 Jbeta. Produced via immunoSEQ multiplex PCR; TCRdb's table is partial and in-frame only. The data show roughly 180,000 clones, with 70% to 80% seen just once and 3% to 4.5% held by the top ten. The sample comprised PBMCs. These receptors originate from a woman aged 55-69 years in good health and CMV-seropositive.

The rearrangement uses TRBV23-1 and TRBJ2-1; 7 bases match TRBD2. TRBV23-1 is known as an ORF, though its function is uncertain. This CDR3 is 17 amino acids long. V lost 0 bases and J lost 4; bases outside the gene matches: 9. CDR3 sequence: CASSQSRGGFEYNEQFF. The CDR3, as DNA: TGCGCCAGCAGTCAATCAAGGGGAGGGTTTGAGTACAATGAGCAGTTCTTC.

This chain joins TRBV2 and TRBJ2-2; 9 nucleotides agree with TRBD1. From germline, CDR1 is SNHLY and CDR2 FYNNEI. The CDR3 length is 13 residues. Losses at the gene ends were 6 bases for V and 7 bases for J; bases not matched to a gene: 3. The CDR3 loop reads CASRGQGVGELFF. For the CDR3, the DNA is TGTGCCAGCAGGGGACAGGGAGTCGGGGAGCTGTTTTTT.

The chain carries TRBV30 and TRBJ2-1, with TRBD1 matching 12 bases. Germline lookup yields CDR1 GTSNPN and CDR2 SVGIG (reference sequence). J was trimmed by 8 bases and V by 4 bases; bases with no gene match: 12. This CDR3 region has 16 residues. CDR3 region: CAWTNSLGTGGYEQFF. As DNA, the CDR3 is TGTGCCTGGACCAATAGCCTCGGGACAGGGGGCTATGAGCAGTTCTTC.

The chain has TRBV7-3 and TRBJ1-1; no reliable D call. Germline V CDR1 and CDR2: SGHTA, FQGTGA. This CDR3 is 11 amino acids long. Trimming pared 5 bases from V and 2 bases from J, leaving 3 bases between. CDR3 in amino acids: CASSGNTEAFF. Here the CDR3 DNA reads TGTGCCAGCAGCGGCAACACTGAAGCTTTCTTT.

A single count supports this clone. The V call is TRBV14, the J call TRBJ2-5; D might be TRBD2 (5 bases). Per germline, CDR1 SGHDN and CDR2 FVKESK. The CDR3 totals 14 residues. The V end was cut by 4 bases, the J end by 9 bases, with 18 bases between. The CDR3, as DNA: TGTGCCAGCAGCCTCCCGGGAAACTCGAGGGCCCAGTACTTC. This codes for CASSLPGNSRAQYF.

This clone was detected a few times. The rearrangement joins TRBV9 to TRBJ2-7, with D tentatively TRBD2 (6 bases). The CDR3 extends over 13 amino acids. The V end lost 2 bases, the J end lost 5 bases, and 11 bases lay between the germline ends. CDR1 and CDR2 (germline): SGDLS, YYNGEE. The CDR3 bases are TGTGCCAGCAGCGTGGCGGGGTGGCACGAGCAGTACTTC. Amino acid sequence: CASSVAGWHEQYF.

The V and J genes are TRBV5-1 and TRBJ2-2; TRBD2 aligns across 11 bases. This CDR3 region has 15 residues. Germline CDR1 is SGHRS and CDR2 is YFSETQ. After removal of 4 bases from V and 5 bases from J, the junction contained 4 bases not matched to a gene. The CDR3 loop reads CASSNSSGGTGELFF. In nucleotides, the CDR3 is TGCGCCAGCAGCAATTCTAGCGGGGGGACCGGGGAGCTGTTTTTT.

The CDR3 DNA reads TGCGCCAGCAGCCAAGATAAGCCCGGGAACACTGAAGCTTTCTTT. Its translation is CASSQDKPGNTEAFF. The rearrangement links TRBV4-1 to TRBJ1-1; D is uncertain. The CDR3 length is 15 residues. V shed 0 bases and J shed 1 base, with 9 bases lying between them. Germline V gene sequence: CDR1 MGHRA, CDR2 YSYEKL.

This chain joins TRBV7-9 and TRBJ1-2; the D gene is possibly TRBD1 (6 bases). The CDR3 extends over 12 amino acids. Trimming took off 5 bases at V and 2 bases at J, with 6 bases between the two ends. Germline loops: CDR1 SEHNR, CDR2 FQNEAQ (reference sequence). CDR3 protein: CASSQGNYGYTF. The CDR3 DNA sequence: TGTGCCAGCAGCCAGGGGAACTATGGCTACACCTTC.

The table lists this clone with a few counts. V is TRBV5-1 and J is TRBJ1-5, with 7 bases identical to TRBD1. The V gene end was trimmed by 4 bases and the J gene end by 3 bases; junction bases not matched to a gene: 7. The CDR3 totals 15 residues. Per the germline V gene, CDR1 is SGHRS and CDR2 is YFSETQ. The CDR3 loop reads CASSAQQGPNQPQHF. The CDR3 nucleotides are TGCGCCAGCAGCGCCCAACAGGGGCCCAATCAGCCCCAGCATTTT.

V is TRBV5-1 and J is TRBJ2-2, with 9 bases aligning to TRBD1. J lost 2 bases, V lost 5 bases, and 4 bases had no gene match. CDR3 length: 15 amino acids. Per the germline V gene, CDR1 is SGHRS and CDR2 is YFSETQ. CDR3: CASRTGQGNTGELFF. The CDR3 DNA is TGCGCCAGCAGAACGGGACAGGGTAACACCGGGGAGCTGTTTTTT.

The chain has TRBV19 and TRBJ2-7; 11 nucleotides align to TRBD1. Germline trimming cut 4 bases from V and 3 bases from J; bases unmatched to any gene: 8. The germline gives CDR1 LNHDA, CDR2 SQIVND (reference sequence). CDR3 length: 16 amino acids. CDR3 coding DNA: TGTGCCAGTAGTAATTCACCCGGGACAGGGGGCTACGAGCAGTACTTC. This encodes CASSNSPGTGGYEQYF.

This clone was observed a few times. The rearrangement uses TRBV28 and TRBJ1-2; weak D call: TRBD1 (5 bases). With 7 bases removed from V and 1 base from J, the gap between germline ends came to 13 bases. This CDR3 is built from 14 residues. Germline V lookup: CDR1 MDHEN, CDR2 SYDVKM. CDR3 in amino acids: CASTPQGFNYGYTF. The CDR3 bases are TGTGCCAGCACTCCCCAGGGATTTAACTATGGCTACACCTTC.

This clone has a single count. This chain links TRBV7-3 with TRBJ1-3; 9 positions match TRBD1. Germline CDR1 and CDR2: SGHTA and FQGTGA. CDR3 length: 15 amino acids. V lost 5 bases, J lost 3 bases, and 5 bases stayed unmatched. CDR3 DNA sequence: TGTGCCAGCAGCCCCGACAGGGGGTATGGAAACACCATATATTTT. It encodes CASSPDRGYGNTIYF.

This rearrangement joins TRBV2 to TRBJ2-7, with 10 nucleotides matching TRBD2. V lost 3 bases to trimming and J lost 8 bases; unmatched junction nucleotides: 7. CDR1 is SNHLY, CDR2 FYNNEI, per germline. This CDR3 has 14 amino acids. CDR3 loop: CASSDWSGGAKQYF. CDR3 nucleotide sequence: TGTGCCAGCAGTGATTGGAGCGGGGGGGCTAAGCAGTACTTC.

The chain uses TRBV7-3 and TRBJ2-2, with 7 positions matching TRBD1. With 4 bases clipped from V and 2 bases from J, the junction kept 10 bases outside the gene matches. This CDR3 comprises 17 residues. Looked up from germline, CDR1 is SGHTA and CDR2 is FQGTGA. The DNA of the CDR3 is TGTGCCAGCAGCTATCAATCAGGGACAGTCAACACCGGGGAGCTGTTTTTT. It specifies CASSYQSGTVNTGELFF.

The chain employs TRBV28 and TRBJ2-5, with 7 bases lining up with TRBD2. The CDR3 runs to 15 residues. The J segment lost 5 bases and the V segment lost 5 bases, leaving 11 bases of the junction unmatched. The germline gives CDR1 MDHEN, CDR2 SYDVKM. The CDR3 here is CASSGGGYSGETQYF. Written as DNA, the CDR3 is TGTGCCAGCAGTGGGGGGGGGTATTCGGGGGAGACCCAGTACTTC.

The chain couples TRBV9 to TRBJ2-1; 9 bases map to TRBD2. The V segment lost 0 bases and the J segment 8 bases; nucleotides outside the gene matches: 6. The CDR3 loop spans 15 amino acids. Per the germline V gene, CDR1 is SGDLS and CDR2 is YYNGEE. The CDR3: CASSVAGGRADEQFF. The CDR3 bases are TGTGCCAGCAGCGTAGCTGGCGGGAGGGCCGATGAGCAGTTCTTC.

As DNA, the CDR3 is TGCAGTGCTTTTATTAGAAACACCATATATTTT. As protein: CSAFIRNTIYF. This chain joins TRBV20-1 and TRBJ1-3; D is ambiguous. V dropped 5 bases and J dropped 5 bases, with 7 bases sitting between them. The CDR3 is 11 amino acids. The germline V gene encodes CDR1 DFQATT and CDR2 SNEGSKA (reference sequence).

The V and J genes are TRBV10-3 and TRBJ1-2, with 10 bases that match TRBD1. This CDR3 is built from 16 residues. From germline, CDR1 is ENHRY and CDR2 SYGVKD. With V trimmed by 6 bases and J by 3 bases, 10 bases remained unmatched. The CDR3 nucleotides read TGTGCCATCAGGGGCGGGACAGGGGACGTTTACTATGGCTACACCTTC. This encodes CAIRGGTGDVYYGYTF.

CDR3 loop: CASSAISGGASDTQYF. DNA of the CDR3: TGTGCCAGCAGCGCCATTAGCGGGGGGGCCTCAGATACGCAGTATTTT. V gene TRBV7-8 combines with J gene TRBJ2-3; 11 bases are shared with TRBD2. The trim removed 5 bases at V and 4 bases at J, leaving 8 bases unmatched. CDR3 size: 16 residues. CDR1 and CDR2 (germline): SGHVS, FQNEAQ.

This chain connects TRBV5-4 to TRBJ2-4; D possibly corresponds to TRBD1 (6 bases). Germline CDR1 SGHNT, CDR2 YYREEE (reference sequence). There are 16 residues in the CDR3. The germline V and J ends were trimmed by 0 bases and 8 bases, with 18 bases remaining between them. CDR3 loop: CASSLAPGLGGDIQYF. In nucleotides, the CDR3 is TGTGCCAGCAGCTTGGCCCCGGGGCTAGGGGGAGACATTCAGTACTTC.

The chain links TRBV7-9 to TRBJ1-3; TRBD1 matches 12 bases. This CDR3 is 15 amino acids long. Germline V lookup: CDR1 SEHNR, CDR2 FQNEAQ (reference sequence). V trimming: 3 bases; J trimming: 5 bases; junction bases outside the gene matches: 2. CDR3 bases: TGTGCCAGCAGCTTGGGACAGGGGGCGAGAAACACCATATATTTT. Protein product: CASSLGQGARNTIYF.

Concerning this clone itself: Germline and junction disagree at one end, which may indicate a read error. This chain links TRBV28 with TRBJ1-2, with 8 nucleotides matching TRBD1. The CDR3 consists of 11 residues. Per germline, CDR1 MDHEN and CDR2 SYDVKM. The CDR3 sequence: CASSLSGGCTF. CDR3 sequence (DNA): TGTGCCAGCAGTTTATCAGGGGGCTGCACCTTC.

A few counts support this clone. This sequence joins TRBV4-1 and TRBJ1-1; TRBD1 matches at 10 bases. The CDR3 totals 16 residues. Germline CDR1 and CDR2: MGHRA and YSYEKL. V was pared by 0 bases and J by 11 bases, with 12 bases of the junction left unmatched. The CDR3 DNA reads as TGCGCCAGCAGCCAAGATCACCCGGGACAGGGGAGGGTCGCTTTCTTT. Its translation is CASSQDHPGQGRVAFF.

This clone was observed a few times. This rearrangement joins TRBV28 to TRBJ1-1; 8 bases agree with TRBD1. The ends lost 6 bases at V and 3 bases at J; junction bases unmatched: 3. The CDR3 is 13 amino acids. Germline V lookup: CDR1 MDHEN, CDR2 SYDVKM. This chain's CDR3 is CASSEQGDTEAFF. CDR3 DNA: TGTGCCAGCAGCGAACAGGGGGACACTGAAGCTTTCTTT. Looking up the rest from reference TRBV28 and TRBJ1-1 gives the full variable domain: DVKVTQSSRYLVKRTGEKVFLECVQDMDHENMFWYRQDPGLGLRLIYFSYDVKMKEKGDIPEGYSVSREKKERFSLILESASTNQTSMYLCASSEQGDTEAFFGQGTRLTVV.

V is TRBV27 and J is TRBJ2-1, with 11 bases matching TRBD2. Germline loops: CDR1 MNHEY, CDR2 SMNVEV (reference sequence). The CDR3 covers 17 residues. The V segment lost 2 bases and the J segment 4 bases; nucleotides outside the gene matches: 7. CDR3 nucleotides: TGTGCCAGCAGTTTAGGGCTAGCGGGAGGCATGTACAATGAGCAGTTCTTC. It specifies CASSLGLAGGMYNEQFF.

This chain uses TRBV7-3 with TRBJ1-1, with 8 bases aligning to TRBD1. The CDR3 has 14 residues. V trimming: 3 bases; J trimming: 5 bases; junction bases outside the gene matches: 5. CDR1 and CDR2 (germline): SGHTA, FQGTGA. In DNA, the CDR3 is TGTGCCAGCAGCTTCGGACAGGGAGGAACTGAAGCTTTCTTT. This sequence encodes CASSFGQGGTEAFF.

This chain links TRBV7-9 with TRBJ2-3; D remains ambiguous. This CDR3 is built from 14 residues. The germline CDR1 and CDR2 sequences are SEHNR and FQNEAQ (reference sequence). V was cut by 2 bases and J by 4 bases, with 10 bases left in between. The chain's CDR3 is CASSLSSVSDTQYF. The DNA of the CDR3 is TGTGCCAGCAGCTTATCCTCGGTTTCAGATACGCAGTATTTT.